A selection of T cell receptor beta chains follows, all from one sample in a study of identifying expanded T cells in peripheral blood. Data came from immunoSEQ multiplex PCR; TCRdb stores just in-frame clones and leaves some out. The profile shows nearly 60,000 clones, roughly 90% of them singletons. Sequencing input: blood. These receptors originate from a person aged 18 to 69 in good health. CDR3s include the opening cysteine and the closing phenylalanine or tryptophan. The D gene is left open where the match is weak. Size values are once, few and many counts, or a class for expanded clones, and some rows have none.

-,TRBV6-5,TRBJ2-1,-,CASRLQISSYNEQFF,TGTGCCAGCAGGCTCCAGATAAGCTCCTACAATGAGCAGTTCTTC
-,TRBV2,TRBJ2-7,few,CASRFGPIYEQYF,TGTGCCAGCAGGTTCGGGCCTATCTACGAGCAGTACTTC
-,TRBV12-2,TRBJ1-6,-,CASRSRQEVDNSPLHF,TGTGCAAGTCGCTCCCGTCAGGAAGTAGATAATTCACCCCTCCACTTT
-,TRBV30,TRBJ2-2,-,CAWSSRGRTGELFF,TGTGCCTGGAGTTCTAGGGGGAGGACCGGGGAGCTGTTTTTT
-,TRBV29-1,TRBJ1-3,-,CSVGGTGNTIYF,TGCAGCGTTGGGGGGACCGGAAACACCATATATTTT
TRBD2,TRBV30,TRBJ2-7,-,CAWTSGAYEQYF,TGTGCCTGGACTAGCGGGGCCTACGAGCAGTACTTC
TRBD1,TRBV27,TRBJ2-1,-,CASRQTGTGYNEQFF,TGTGCCAGCAGACAAACCGGGACAGGGTACAATGAGCAGTTCTTC
-,TRBV28,TRBJ2-7,once,CASSEGRTLGEQYF,TGTGCCAGCAGCGAGGGGAGGACTCTGGGGGAGCAGTACTTC
-,TRBV30,TRBJ2-5,-,CAWSPPGRETQYF,TGTGCCTGGAGCCCCCCAGGGAGGGAGACCCAGTACTTC
-,TRBV6-1,TRBJ2-3,few,CASSESQGGTDTQYF,TGTGCCAGCAGTGAAAGCCAGGGCGGTACAGATACGCAGTATTTT
TRBD1,TRBV28,TRBJ1-1,-,CASSLNTGGVGTTYLKAFF,TGTGCCAGCAGTTTAAATACAGGGGGCGTCGGAACCACCTATCTCAAAGCTTTCTTT
-,TRBV2,TRBJ1-6,-,CASSGGGLLHF,TGTGCCAGCAGTGGGGGGGGGCTCCTCCACTTT
-,TRBV5-1,TRBJ1-1,-,CASSLAGASTTEAFF,TGCGCCAGCAGCTTGGCGGGGGCCTCAACCACTGAAGCTTTCTTT
-,TRBV2,TRBJ2-1,-,CASTQKGGWQQFF,TGTGCCAGCACCCAAAAGGGGGGGTGGCAACAGTTCTTC
-,TRBV5-6,TRBJ1-6,-,CASSSRNSPLHF,TGTGCCAGCAGCTCGCGGAATTCACCCCTCCACTTT
TRBD2,TRBV18,TRBJ2-3,once,CASSGLAGRSDTQYF,TGTGCCAGCTCAGGACTAGCGGGGAGGTCAGATACGCAGTATTTT
TRBD1,TRBV7-8,TRBJ1-4,many,CASSLPGQYEKLFF,TGTGCCAGCAGCCTGCCGGGACAGTATGAAAAACTGTTTTTT
-,TRBV29-1,TRBJ2-7,-,CSVDWGETENEQYF,TGCAGCGTTGATTGGGGGGAGACGGAGAACGAGCAGTACTTC
-,TRBV2,TRBJ1-1,once,CASSADSPTEAFF,TGTGCCAGCAGTGCGGACAGTCCCACTGAAGCTTTCTTT
TRBD1,TRBV27,TRBJ1-2,-,CASKRQGAHGYTF,TGTGCCAGCAAGCGACAGGGGGCTCATGGCTACACCTTC
-,TRBV29-1,TRBJ1-2,-,CSVEDERDRYNYGYTF,TGCAGCGTTGAAGATGAACGAGACAGGTATAACTATGGCTACACCTTC
-,TRBV7-2,TRBJ2-2,-,CASSRFSGVNTGELFF,TGTGCCAGCAGCAGATTTAGCGGAGTCAACACCGGGGAGCTGTTTTTT
-,TRBV5-1,TRBJ2-7,-,CASSSQRGSSYEQYF,TGCGCCAGCAGCTCCCAACGGGGGAGCTCCTACGAGCAGTACTTC
-,TRBV7-2,TRBJ1-1,-,CATTHSRGITEAFF,TGTGCTACAACGCATAGTCGGGGAATCACTGAAGCTTTCTTT
-,TRBV21-1,TRBJ2-1,-,CASSTRTSGLSVSYNEQFF,TGTGCCAGCAGCACCCGGACTAGCGGCCTATCTGTTTCGTACAATGAGCAGTTCTTC
-,TRBV19,TRBJ1-3,-,CASKQGRSSGNTIYF,TGTGCCAGTAAGCAGGGGCGCTCCTCTGGAAACACCATATATTTT
-,TRBV4-3,TRBJ1-5,-,CASSQGMGGNQPQHF,TGCGCCAGCAGCCAGGGGATGGGGGGGAATCAGCCCCAGCATTTT